A selection of T cell receptor beta chains follows, all from one sample in a study of T cells in localized non-small cell lung cancer. Some clones are missing from TCRdb's copy, which holds only in-frame ones; the method was immunoSEQ multiplex PCR. The table records 35,000 to 45,000 clones, 88% of them present only once. Here the sequenced sample was peripheral blood, taken before any cancer treatment. These receptors all stem from a female donor older than 55 with stage I squamous cell lung carcinoma. Both conserved end residues are trimmed from each CDR3. D genes are given only for firm matches. Clone size is given for some rows only: seen once, a few or many times, or a class if the clone is expanded.

-,-,TRBV27,TRBJ2-2,ASSFGRVTGELF
TRBD2,-,TRBV7-9,TRBJ2-1,ASSLGLAGGLREQF
TRBD1,-,TRBV6-5,TRBJ1-2,ASSITRTGANGYT
-,-,TRBV7-2,TRBJ2-3,ASSSQQGRTDTQY
-,-,TRBV6-5,TRBJ2-1,ASSSPRTINEQF
TRBD1,-,TRBV27,TRBJ1-1,ASSRQGAEAF
TRBD2,-,TRBV30,TRBJ2-7,AWKPLGGSYEQY
TRBD2,-,TRBV27,TRBJ2-1,ASSQLAGGLGNEQF
TRBD2,-,TRBV7-2,TRBJ2-4,ASSGAGGGLAKNIQY
-,-,TRBV25-1,TRBJ2-7,ASRGVFPYEQY
-,-,TRBV7-9,TRBJ2-3,ASSTLGQNTDTQY
-,-,TRBV6-1,TRBJ2-3,ASSDMAGTDTQY
-,-,TRBV5-6,TRBJ1-1,ASSGADFPNTEAF
TRBD2,few,TRBV7-9,TRBJ2-5,ASSSSGRRETQY
-,-,TRBV30,TRBJ1-2,AWRHRTNSGYT
-,-,TRBV18,TRBJ1-1,ASSPGKSTEAF
TRBD1,-,TRBV5-1,TRBJ1-3,ASSLEAGGDTIY